This T cell receptor beta chain was identified during a study of PD-1 blockade in classical Hodgkin lymphoma. Patients all relapsed after autologous stem cell transplantation, and there was variation in brentuximab vedotin exposure. Best responses were complete response, partial response or progressive disease. TCRdb's copy holds only in-frame clones and misses some; the assay was immunoSEQ multiplex PCR. The table has roughly 41,000 clones, roughly three quarters seen once. Study-wide results and caveats: Baseline TCR diversity was reportedly lower in newly diagnosed patients than healthy donors. CD4+ TCR diversity, unlike CD8+, rose significantly by C4D1.

V was pared by 7 bases and J by 5 bases, with 9 bases of the junction left unmatched. Germline loops: CDR1 LNHDA, CDR2 SQIVND (reference sequence). The CDR3 runs to 14 residues. Concerning this clone: Its antigen is unknown.

The material sequenced was peripheral blood mononuclear cells (PBMCs), taken at baseline. This receptor was taken from a human donor with classical Hodgkin lymphoma. The chain recombines TRBV19 with TRBJ1-1, with 8 bases matching TRBD1. The chain's CDR3 is CASIMGQVGTEAFF. CDR3 nucleotides: TGTGCCAGTATCATGGGACAGGTTGGGACTGAAGCTTTCTTT.